Listed here are 9 T cell receptor beta chains from one sample, sequenced in a study of cytomegalovirus exposure and HLA in healthy donors. The PCR had 60 Vbeta and 13 Jbeta primers. The data were produced by immunoSEQ multiplex PCR, yet TCRdb's version contains in-frame clones alone and is incomplete. Of approximately 180,000 clones listed, roughly four fifths are singletons. The sample was PBMCs. These receptors came from a man between 18 and 35 years old in good health and CMV-seronegative.

This chain joins TRBV19 and TRBJ2-1, with D possibly matching TRBD2 (5 bases). The germline V and J ends were trimmed by 1 base and 9 bases, with 16 bases remaining between them. The CDR3 has 15 amino acids. Germline V gives CDR1 LNHDA, CDR2 SQIVND (reference sequence). This chain's CDR3 is CASSIGGRGVGEQFF. CDR3 in DNA: TGTGCCAGTAGTATAGGAGGGAGAGGAGTGGGTGAGCAGTTCTTC.

The chain recombines TRBV27 with TRBJ2-3; possible D gene TRBD2, 6 bases. The germline V gene encodes CDR1 MNHEY and CDR2 SMNVEV (reference sequence). Deletions cut 0 bases from V and 2 bases from J, with 12 bases between. This CDR3 has 16 residues. CDR3 coding DNA: TGTGCCAGCAGTTTATCGAGGAGGGCCCACACAGATACGCAGTATTTT. The encoded protein is CASSLSRRAHTDTQYF.

The V and J genes are TRBV7-9 and TRBJ2-2; D possibly corresponds to TRBD1 (6 bases). The CDR3 runs 18 residues. Germline-derived CDR1 and CDR2 are SEHNR and FQNEAQ (reference sequence). The V and J ends lost 3 bases and 2 bases respectively, with 19 bases between them. CDR3 nucleotides: TGTGCCAGCAGCTTTCTTCTTGGGGGCAGGAGTAACACCGGGGAGCTGTTTTTT. It codes for CASSFLLGGRSNTGELFF.

This clone has only a few counts. The chain recombines TRBV4-1 with TRBJ1-1; 10 positions match TRBD1. Germline CDR1 reads MGHRA; CDR2 reads YSYEKL. Unmatched junction bases numbered 4, after V lost 2 bases and J lost 4 bases. The CDR3 runs 15 residues. The CDR3: CASSQPGQGITEAFF. For the CDR3, the DNA is TGCGCCAGCAGCCAACCGGGACAGGGGATCACTGAAGCTTTCTTT.

DNA for the CDR3: TGTGCCAGCAGCCAAGAGGGTTTTGGACTAGCGTCAGATGAGCAGTTCTTC. Translating it yields CASSQEGFGLASDEQFF. This chain joins TRBV4-2 and TRBJ2-1; 9 bases align to TRBD2. CDR1 and CDR2 (germline): LGHNA, YNFKEQ. Trimming at V came to 0 bases and at J to 8 bases, leaving 11 bases not matched to a gene. This CDR3 comprises 17 residues.

The chain uses TRBV6-1 and TRBJ2-3, with D perhaps TRBD1 (5 bases). Trimming stripped 2 bases from V and 1 base from J, with 10 bases between. Germline loops: CDR1 MNHNS, CDR2 SASEGT. CDR3 length: 15 amino acids. The CDR3 DNA follows: TGTGCCAGCAGTGAAAGTGGCAGGGGCACAGATACGCAGTATTTT. This codes for CASSESGRGTDTQYF.

J is TRBJ2-7 and V is TRBV5-5; D remains unclear. The CDR3 contains 12 residues. V was trimmed by 2 bases and J by 3 bases, leaving 6 bases between them. Germline-derived CDR1 and CDR2 are SGHKS and YYEKEE (reference sequence). The CDR3 loop reads CASSFRFYEQYF. The CDR3 nucleotides read TGTGCCAGCAGCTTTAGATTCTACGAGCAGTACTTC.

The CDR3 sequence: CASSPLERSYEQYF. CDR3 coding DNA: TGTGCCAGCAGCCCTTTGGAGCGATCCTACGAGCAGTACTTC. The chain employs TRBV5-6 and TRBJ2-7; no firm D call. V was cut by 4 bases and J by 1 base, with 12 bases left in between. CDR1 and CDR2 from the germline V gene are SGHDT and YYEEEE. The CDR3 sequence is 14 residues long. The whole variable domain, filled in from reference TRBV5-6 and TRBJ2-7, reads DAGVTQSPTHLIKTRGQQVTLRCSPKSGHDTVSWYQQALGQGPQFIFQYYEEEERQRGNFPDRFSGHQFPNYSSELNVNALLLGDSALYLCASSPLERSYEQYFGPGTRLTVT.

This chain links TRBV11-2 with TRBJ1-6, with unresolved D. Germline CDR1 reads SGHAT; CDR2 reads FQNNGV. The ends were cut back, 5 bases at V and 7 bases at J, with 15 bases in the middle. The CDR3 totals 15 residues. The CDR3 sequence: CASSPYRVFNSPLHF. The CDR3 DNA sequence: TGTGCCAGCAGCCCGTACAGAGTCTTCAATTCACCCCTCCACTTT.